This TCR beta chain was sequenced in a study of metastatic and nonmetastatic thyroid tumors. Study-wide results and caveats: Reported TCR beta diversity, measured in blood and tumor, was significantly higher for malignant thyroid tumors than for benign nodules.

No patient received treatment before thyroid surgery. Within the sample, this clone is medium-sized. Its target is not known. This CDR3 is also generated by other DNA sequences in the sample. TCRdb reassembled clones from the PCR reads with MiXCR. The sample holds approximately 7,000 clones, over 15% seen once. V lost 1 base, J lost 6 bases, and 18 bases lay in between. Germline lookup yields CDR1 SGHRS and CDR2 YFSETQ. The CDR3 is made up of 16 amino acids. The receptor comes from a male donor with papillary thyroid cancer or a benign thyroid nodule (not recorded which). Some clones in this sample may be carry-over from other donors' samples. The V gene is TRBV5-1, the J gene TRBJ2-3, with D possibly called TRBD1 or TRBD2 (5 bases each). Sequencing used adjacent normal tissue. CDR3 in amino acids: CASSLLGTPVSDTQYF. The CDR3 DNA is TGCGCCAGCAGCTTGTTGGGGACCCCGGTCAGCGATACGCAGTATTTT.